This T cell receptor beta chain derives from a study of cytomegalovirus exposure and HLA in healthy donors. Study-level results: It was confirmed in vitro that three of the CMV-associated chains were specific for CMV antigens. TCR beta sequences reportedly predicted most subjects' HLA-A and HLA-B alleles accurately.

In regard to this clone: The antigen remains unidentified.

Use of 60 Vbeta and 13 Jbeta primers characterized the PCR. Some clones are missing from TCRdb's copy, which holds only in-frame ones; the method was immunoSEQ multiplex PCR. The table shows 170,000 or so clones, with approximately 84% occurring only once. This CDR3 is built from 15 residues. V was cut by 7 bases and J by 2 bases, with 18 bases left in between. Germline CDR1 SGHTS, CDR2 YDEGEE. This TCR derives from a man between 18 and 29 years old in good health and CMV-seronegative. The rearrangement joins TRBV5-8 to TRBJ1-1; tentative D call: TRBD1 (6 bases). Sample: PBMCs. The CDR3 nucleotides read TGTGCCAGCCCTCCGAGGTGGGGGCTTAACACTGAAGCTTTCTTT. It is translated as CASPPRWGLNTEAFF.